These 27 T cell receptor beta chains share one sample of origin, sequenced in a study of cytotoxic CD8 clonotypes in ibrutinib-treated CLL. The repertoire was sequenced with immunoSEQ multiplex PCR; TCRdb's copy has only in-frame clones and lacks some. The repertoire consists of some 130,000 clones, with approximately 80% occurring once and the leading ten covering just over 5%. The specimen was PBMCs, collected after 24 months of ibrutinib treatment. These receptors all come from a human donor with chronic lymphocytic leukemia.

The CDR3 loop is CASSVREGEGQFF. CDR3 in DNA: TGTGCCAGCAGCGTTCGAGAGGGGGAGGGGCAGTTCTTC. The chain couples TRBV6-4 to TRBJ2-1; D may be TRBD2 (7 bases). The CDR3 has 13 residues. Trimming left V 6 bases short and J 12 bases short, with 18 bases between. Germline lookup yields CDR1 MRHNA and CDR2 SNTAGT.

The chain is built from TRBV7-3 and TRBJ2-1; D uncertain. V was trimmed by 2 bases and J by 0 bases, leaving 8 bases between them. The CDR3 totals 15 residues. CDR1 and CDR2 from the germline V gene are SGHTA and FQGTGA. The CDR3 DNA follows: TGTGCCAGCAGCTTAGGGCTGCCCTCCTACAATGAGCAGTTCTTC. It yields the protein CASSLGLPSYNEQFF.

The table lists this clone with a few counts. The chain recombines TRBV2 with TRBJ1-4; D is uncertain. V was shortened by 5 bases and J by 0 bases, with 7 bases between the two germline ends. Germline-derived CDR1 and CDR2 are SNHLY and FYNNEI. CDR3 length: 14 amino acids. CDR3 sequence: CASSPTPTNEKLFF. CDR3 nucleotides: TGTGCCAGCAGTCCAACCCCAACTAATGAAAAACTGTTTTTT.

This clone was seen just once. The chain joins TRBV7-2 to TRBJ2-1, with D possibly matching TRBD2 (6 bases). In germline, CDR1 is SGHTA, CDR2 FQGNSA. Trimming shortened V by 5 bases and J by 2 bases, and 16 bases separated the two germline ends. This CDR3 is built from 16 residues. The CDR3 loop is CASSPPGGPTYNEQFF. The CDR3 DNA is TGTGCCAGCAGCCCCCCCGGGGGACCAACCTACAATGAGCAGTTCTTC.

V and J are TRBV11-2 and TRBJ2-2, with D uncertain. The germline V gene has CDR1 SGHAT and CDR2 FQNNGV. This CDR3 is 13 amino acids long. Trimming left V 3 bases short and J 5 bases short, with 7 bases between. This chain's CDR3 is CASSFQETGELFF. As DNA, the CDR3 is TGTGCCAGCAGCTTCCAAGAAACCGGGGAGCTGTTTTTT.

The J gene is TRBJ1-2, the V gene TRBV11-2, with unresolved D. Trimming left V 1 base short and J 9 bases short, with 15 bases between. CDR1 is SGHAT and CDR2 is FQNNGV in the germline V gene. The CDR3 runs 14 residues. The CDR3 region has the DNA TGTGCCAGCAGCTTAGGCCTAGAGCCTCCCAGCTACACCTTC. Translating it yields CASSLGLEPPSYTF.

As concerns this clone: At one boundary the junction diverges from the germline segment, which might be a read error. The genes are TRBV7-7 and TRBJ1-3, with unresolved D. Germline CDR1 SSHAT, CDR2 FNYEAQ (reference sequence). The length of the CDR3 is 13 residues. Here the CDR3 DNA reads TGTGCTAGCAGCTCCTGGGAGGGAAACACCATATATTTT. Protein product: CASSSWEGNTIYF.

The chain carries TRBV5-6 and TRBJ1-5; D ambiguous. V was shortened by 4 bases and J by 2 bases, with 16 bases between the two germline ends. The CDR3 has 16 amino acids. Germline V gene sequence: CDR1 SGHDT, CDR2 YYEEEE. CDR3 in amino acids: CASSPGCREGNQPQHF. The CDR3 nucleotides are TGTGCCAGCAGCCCCGGGTGTAGGGAGGGCAATCAGCCCCAGCATTTT.

Turning to this clone: The same CDR3 also results from other DNA sequences found in this sample. This sequence joins TRBV2 and TRBJ1-1; D might be TRBD1 (6 bases). Germline V gene sequence: CDR1 SNHLY, CDR2 FYNNEI. This CDR3 region has 14 residues. The germline V and J ends were trimmed by 6 bases and 0 bases, with 11 bases remaining between them. In DNA form, the CDR3 reads TGTGCCAGCAGGGGGGGCCTCATGAACACTGAAGCTTTCTTT. This gives the protein CASRGGLMNTEAFF. Looking up the rest from reference TRBV2 and TRBJ1-1 gives the full variable domain: EPEVTQTPSHQVTQMGQEVILRCVPISNHLYFYWYRQILGQKVEFLVSFYNNEISEKSEIFDDQFSVERPDGSNFTLKIRSTKLEDSAMYFCASRGGLMNTEAFFGQGTRLTVV.

The chain recombines TRBV18 with TRBJ1-1, with D unresolved. This CDR3 is 12 amino acids long. Trimming pared 1 base from V and 0 bases from J, leaving 0 bases between. Germline V CDR1 and CDR2: KGHSH, LQKENI. The CDR3 region has the DNA TGTGCCAGCTCACCACTGAACACTGAAGCTTTCTTT. This sequence encodes CASSPLNTEAFF.

This clone came up a few times. This sequence joins TRBV7-9 and TRBJ2-6; TRBD2 might be the D (5 bases). From germline, CDR1 is SEHNR and CDR2 FQNEAQ (reference sequence). With 7 bases removed from V and 13 bases from J, the gap between germline ends came to 11 bases. The CDR3 is made up of 11 amino acids. The CDR3 loop is CASTLTGVLTF. CDR3 bases: TGTGCCAGCACCCTGACGGGAGTCCTGACTTTC.

The V call is TRBV2, the J call TRBJ1-2, with TRBD1 matching over 9 bases. Trimming removed 1 base from V and 2 bases from J; junction bases left unmatched: 5. The CDR3 has 16 amino acids. Germline V CDR1 and CDR2: SNHLY, FYNNEI. The CDR3 sequence: CASSEGGQGGNYGYTF. The CDR3 nucleotides are TGTGCCAGCAGTGAAGGGGGACAGGGAGGAAACTATGGCTACACCTTC.

The V and J genes are TRBV28 and TRBJ1-1, with TRBD1 identical over 9 bases. There are 14 residues in the CDR3. CDR1 is MDHEN and CDR2 is SYDVKM in the germline V gene. V lost 6 bases, J lost 6 bases, and 8 bases stayed unmatched. The CDR3 nucleotides read TGTGCCAGCAGCCGAACCCGGGACAGGGCTGAAGCTTTCTTT. Encoded protein: CASSRTRDRAEAFF.

This sequence joins TRBV7-9 and TRBJ2-5; D may be TRBD1 or TRBD2 (5 bases each). With 7 bases removed from V and 0 bases from J, the gap between germline ends came to 15 bases. This CDR3 region has 15 residues. Germline CDR1 and CDR2: SEHNR and FQNEAQ (reference sequence). Here the CDR3 DNA reads TGTGCCAGCACCCCTTGGGACCTGTACCAAGAGACCCAGTACTTC. As protein: CASTPWDLYQETQYF.

This clone came up once. J is TRBJ1-1 and V is TRBV19; D may be TRBD1 (6 bases). This CDR3 has 14 amino acids. V was trimmed by 9 bases and J by 4 bases, leaving 18 bases between them. Germline lookup yields CDR1 LNHDA and CDR2 SQIVND (reference sequence). Here the CDR3 reads CASTQGGRSTEAFF. The DNA of the CDR3 is TGTGCCAGCACCCAAGGGGGGAGATCCACTGAAGCTTTCTTT.

This clone has a handful of counts. The CDR3 protein is CASSVAGTVNQPQHF. For the CDR3, the DNA is TGTGCCAGCAGCGTAGCTGGTACAGTTAATCAGCCCCAGCATTTT. The V and J genes are TRBV9 and TRBJ1-5, with unresolved D. CDR1 is SGDLS and CDR2 is YYNGEE in the germline V gene. The CDR3 sequence is 15 residues long. Trimming pared 0 bases from V and 4 bases from J, leaving 11 bases between. The complete variable domain, with remaining parts taken from reference TRBV9 and TRBJ1-5, reads DSGVTQTPKHLITATGQRVTLRCSPRSGDLSVYWYQQSLDQGLQFLIQYYNGEERAKGNILERFSAQQFPDLHSELNLSSLELGDSALYFCASSVAGTVNQPQHFGDGTRLSIL.

This chain connects TRBV5-1 to TRBJ1-2, with 7 bases identical to TRBD1. V gave up 4 bases and J gave up 7 bases; unmatched junction bases: 7. The CDR3 covers 13 residues. CDR1 and CDR2 from the germline V gene are SGHRS and YFSETQ. The CDR3 DNA sequence: TGCGCCAGCAGCCTCACAGGGGAAGGTGGCTACACCTTC. Encoded protein: CASSLTGEGGYTF.

V usage is TRBV7-2 and J usage is TRBJ2-3; D is possibly TRBD2 (6 bases). This CDR3 is built from 17 residues. V was clipped by 5 bases and J by 0 bases, with 18 bases between them. The germline V gene encodes CDR1 SGHTA and CDR2 FQGNSA. CDR3 in amino acids: CASSRGERASSTDTQYF. As DNA, the CDR3 is TGTGCCAGCAGCAGAGGAGAGCGGGCTTCTAGCACAGATACGCAGTATTTT.

The chain recombines TRBV19 with TRBJ2-2; maybe TRBD2 (6 bases). This CDR3 region has 14 residues. The germline V gene has CDR1 LNHDA and CDR2 SQIVND (reference sequence). V shed 8 bases and J shed 1 base, with 11 bases lying between them. The CDR3 loop is CASRGRGNTGELFF. The CDR3 nucleotides read TGTGCCAGTCGGGGGAGAGGGAACACCGGGGAGCTGTTTTTT.

There are many counts of this clone. For the CDR3, the DNA is TGTGCCAGCAGCCGACTTGCAACTAATGAAAAACTGTTTTTT. It encodes CASSRLATNEKLFF. The rearrangement joins TRBV9 to TRBJ1-4, with no clear D. The length of the CDR3 is 14 residues. With 4 bases removed from V and 0 bases from J, the gap between germline ends came to 7 bases. Germline CDR1 SGDLS, CDR2 YYNGEE.

This clone appeared once. The chain recombines TRBV19 with TRBJ2-1; 8 positions match TRBD2. The CDR3 has 14 amino acids. V shed 9 bases and J 6 bases; nucleotides not matched to a gene: 10. The V gene's germline CDR1 is LNHDA and CDR2 SQIVND (reference sequence). The CDR3 region is CASRRGGVVNEQFF. CDR3 nucleotide sequence: TGTGCCAGCCGCCGGGGGGGAGTGGTCAATGAGCAGTTCTTC.

Only one count was recorded for this clone. The genes are TRBV7-2 and TRBJ2-6, with D perhaps TRBD1 (6 bases). Trimming left V 5 bases short and J 0 bases short, with 8 bases between. This CDR3 contains 15 residues. CDR1 and CDR2 (germline): SGHTA, FQGNSA. The CDR3 DNA reads as TGTGCCAGCAGCGGCAGGGGCTCTGGGGCCAACGTCCTGACTTTC. Its translation: CASSGRGSGANVLTF.

The chain links TRBV5-1 to TRBJ2-1; 7 positions match TRBD2. The germline gives CDR1 SGHRS, CDR2 YFSETQ. The V gene end was trimmed by 4 bases and the J gene end by 6 bases; junction bases not matched to a gene: 4. CDR3 length: 13 residues. CDR3 loop: CASSRLAPNEQFF. The CDR3 nucleotides are TGCGCCAGCAGCCGACTAGCCCCCAATGAGCAGTTCTTC.

V and J are TRBV7-8 and TRBJ2-7; D is perhaps TRBD1 or TRBD2 (7 bases each). This CDR3 is 14 amino acids long. CDR1 is SGHVS and CDR2 is FQNEAQ in the germline V gene. V lost 5 bases, J lost 1 base, and 12 bases lay in between. The CDR3 spells CASSPGGVSYEQYF. Written as DNA, the CDR3 is TGTGCCAGCAGCCCAGGGGGGGTATCCTACGAGCAGTACTTC. Supplemented by reference TRBV7-8 and TRBJ2-7, the full variable domain reads GAGVSQSPRYKVAKRGQDVALRCDPISGHVSLFWYQQALGQGPEFLTYFQNEAQLDKSGLPSDRFFAERPEGSVSTLKIQRTQQEDSAVYLCASSPGGVSYEQYFGPGTRLTVT.

The chain recombines TRBV10-3 with TRBJ2-2; possibly TRBD2 for D (6 bases). The V end was cut by 0 bases, the J end by 4 bases, with 9 bases between. This CDR3 comprises 15 residues. In germline, CDR1 is ENHRY, CDR2 SYGVKD. Here the CDR3 reads CAISESVSGTGELFF. CDR3 in DNA: TGTGCCATCAGTGAGTCGGTTAGCGGCACCGGGGAGCTGTTTTTT.

The V call is TRBV5-1, the J call TRBJ1-2; possibly TRBD1 for D (6 bases). Germline lookup yields CDR1 SGHRS and CDR2 YFSETQ. CDR3 length equals 17 residues. V was shortened by 3 bases and J by 7 bases, with 25 bases between the two germline ends. The DNA of the CDR3 is TGCGCCAGCAGCTCCCTTCAGACCGGGACAAGGGGAGGTGGCTACACCTTC. Protein product: CASSSLQTGTRGGGYTF.

In its sample, this clone ranks as medium-sized. The chain uses TRBV15 and TRBJ2-7; possible D gene TRBD1, 5 bases. The CDR3 has 12 residues. Germline lookup yields CDR1 LNHNV and CDR2 YYDKDF (reference sequence). Trimming shortened V by 0 bases and J by 9 bases, and 9 bases separated the two germline ends. This CDR3 reads CATSRDTTAQYF. CDR3 sequence (DNA): TGTGCCACCAGCAGAGATACGACAGCGCAGTACTTC.